This TCR beta chain was captured by sequencing in a study of blood T cell repertoires in COVID-19. Across the study: Samples taken during acute and convalescent COVID-19 were collected in the United States, Italy and Spain.

Authors' methods: Quantification of nucleated cells was approximated via reference gene primer amplification. This table comes from immunoSEQ multiplex PCR, and its TCRdb copy is limited to in-frame clones, with some not included. The D gene and trimming were derived from the DNA, and the V and J assignments and clone size from that table. The table shows under 100,000 clones, with roughly 80% occurring only once. The V end lost 8 bases, the J end lost 1 base, and 11 bases lay between the germline ends. The V gene's germline CDR1 is KGHSH and CDR2 LQKENI. This CDR3 has 13 residues. The genes are TRBV18 and TRBJ1-1, with D perhaps matching TRBD1 (6 bases). Sequencing used peripheral blood. This clonotype was sampled from a man older than 75 with active or convalescent COVID-19. This CDR3 reads CASGGGRNTEAFF. Here the CDR3 DNA reads TGTGCCAGCGGGGGGGGCCGGAACACTGAAGCTTTCTTT. Based on the CDR3 plus reference TRBV18 and TRBJ1-1, the full variable domain is NAGVMQNPRHLVRRRGQEARLRCSPMKGHSHVYWYRQLPEEGLKFMVYLQKENIIDESGMPKERFSAEFPKEGPSILRIQQVVRGDSAAYFCASGGGRNTEAFFGQGTRLTVV.